A selection of T cell receptor beta chains follows, all from one sample in a study of T cells in localized non-small cell lung cancer. Only in-frame clones appear in the TCRdb table, and some are missing; sequencing was by immunoSEQ multiplex PCR. The table records tens of thousands of clones, about nine tenths of them present only once. This sample comprised peripheral blood, obtained before any cancer treatment. These receptors originate from a woman aged 40 to 75 with stage I lung adenocarcinoma. CDR3s include the opening cysteine and the closing phenylalanine or tryptophan. A D gene is named only where the DNA matches it firmly. Clone size is not always given. Where it is, it says once, few, many or a class for expanded clones.

clone size	D gene	V gene	J gene	CDR3 DNA	CDR3 protein
.	.	TRBV5-6	TRBJ1-5	TGTGCCAGCAGCTTGCGGACACCCGGGAATCAGCCCCAGCATTTT	CASSLRTPGNQPQHF
.	.	TRBV7-3	TRBJ1-6	TGTGCCAGCAGCCTGGGACGGTATAATTCACCCCTCCACTTT	CASSLGRYNSPLHF
.	TRBD1	TRBV30	TRBJ1-2	TGTGCGGAGGACAGGGTCTATGGCTACACCTTC	CAEDRVYGYTF
.	.	TRBV5-1	TRBJ2-1	TGCGCCAGCAGCCCCACTTCCGACTCCTACAATGAGCAGTTCTTC	CASSPTSDSYNEQFF
.	TRBD2	TRBV30	TRBJ2-2	TGTGCCTGGAGGGCGCCCTGGCGGGAGACCGGGGAGCTGTTTTTT	CAWRAPWRETGELFF
.	.	TRBV4-3	TRBJ2-3	TGCGCCAGCAGCCAAGAGGTCACGGACACAGATACGCAGTATTTT	CASSQEVTDTDTQYF
.	.	TRBV9	TRBJ2-3	TGTGCCAGCAGCGTCCAGATGGAGGATACGCAGTATTTT	CASSVQMEDTQYF
.	TRBD2	TRBV5-1	TRBJ2-4	TGCGCCAGCAGCCCTGGCGGGGGGAAAAACATTCAGTACTTC	CASSPGGGKNIQYF
.	.	TRBV5-3	TRBJ1-3	TGTGCCAGAAGCACGAACAAATCTCGAGGGGGAAACACCATATATTTT	CARSTNKSRGGNTIYF
.	TRBD1	TRBV5-1	TRBJ1-1	TGCGCCAGCAGCTTTACATTCGGACTAGCTTCGACAGGGGGCACTGAAGCTTTCTTT	CASSFTFGLASTGGTEAFF
.	.	TRBV5-8	TRBJ1-5	TGTGCCAGCAGCCCAAGGACATGGAGCAATCAGCCCCAGCATTTT	CASSPRTWSNQPQHF
once	.	TRBV5-8	TRBJ1-6	TGTGCCAGCAGCCGAGGCCAGGGGACCCTTGGAAATTCACCCCTCCACTTT	CASSRGQGTLGNSPLHF
.	.	TRBV28	TRBJ1-4	TGTGCCAGCAGTTTAATAGAGGGTGGCGAAAAACTGTTTTTT	CASSLIEGGEKLFF
.	.	TRBV10-3	TRBJ2-7	TGTGCCATCAGTGAGTCGCGAGACCTAGCTATCTACGAGCAGTACTTC	CAISESRDLAIYEQYF
.	.	TRBV19	TRBJ1-5	TGTGCCAGTAGCTTTTACAGCGATCAGCCCCAGCATTTT	CASSFYSDQPQHF
.	.	TRBV28	TRBJ2-5	TGTGCCAGCAGCGAAGCCGGGTCCGTTATCTTTATGCGGTACTTC	CASSEAGSVIFMRYF
.	.	TRBV29-1	TRBJ1-1	TGCAGCGTTGTCAGGCCAGGGCGGGCGAACACTGAAGCTTTCTTT	CSVVRPGRANTEAFF
once	TRBD1	TRBV2	TRBJ1-2	TGTGCCAGCAGTGCGCGGCGGACAGGGGGCATCAACACCTTC	CASSARRTGGINTF
.	.	TRBV18	TRBJ2-7	TGTGCCAGCTCACCACCTTTAGCCGGGCCCAGCTCCTACGAGCAGTACTTC	CASSPPLAGPSSYEQYF
.	TRBD2	TRBV6-6	TRBJ2-1	TGTGCCAGCAGAACTAGCGGGGGGAGGATACACAATGAGCAGTTCTTC	CASRTSGGRIHNEQFF
.	.	TRBV7-3	TRBJ1-1	TGTGCCAGCAGCTTATCGCGAGCGAACACTGAAGCTTTCTTT	CASSLSRANTEAFF
.	TRBD1	TRBV28	TRBJ1-2	TGTGCCAGCGGGTTACCGGGACAGGGGACTAGATACACCTTC	CASGLPGQGTRYTF
.	.	TRBV7-7	TRBJ2-5	TGTGCTAGCAGCTTAGGTAACAGGGGAGGCCAAGAGACCCAGTACTTC	CASSLGNRGGQETQYF
.	.	TRBV7-2	TRBJ2-3	TGTGCCAGCAGCTTAGCGAGAGCAGATACGCAGTATTTT	CASSLARADTQYF
.	.	TRBV7-2	TRBJ1-3	TGTGCCAGCAGCCAAGGCGGGGTCTCTGGAAACACCATATATTTT	CASSQGGVSGNTIYF
.	.	TRBV27	TRBJ2-1	TGTGCCAGCAGTCCCCAGGGTTGGCGAGAGCAGTTCTTC	CASSPQGWREQFF
.	TRBD2	TRBV28	TRBJ2-7	TGTGCCAGCACCTCAGCGGGAGGGGAGGGCGAGCAGTACTTC	CASTSAGGEGEQYF
.	.	TRBV10-2	TRBJ2-3	TGCGCCAGCAGTGAGTTTGCAGATACGCAGTATTTT	CASSEFADTQYF
.	TRBD1	TRBV18	TRBJ1-1	TGTGCCAGCTCACCGGTCGGGACAGGGGGCCGAGAAGCTTTCTTT	CASSPVGTGGREAFF
few	.	TRBV7-2	TRBJ2-7	TGTGCCAGCAGTAGGGATTCACCCTACGAGCAGTACTTC	CASSRDSPYEQYF
.	.	TRBV5-5	TRBJ2-7	TGTGCCAGCAGCTTGTGGGGCAACGAGCAGTACTTC	CASSLWGNEQYF
once	TRBD1	TRBV11-1	TRBJ1-1	TGTGCCAGCAGCTCCAGACAGGGCAACACTGAAGCTTTCTTT	CASSSRQGNTEAFF
.	.	TRBV10-1	TRBJ1-1	TGCGCCAGCAGTAATTGGCCAAACACTGAAGCTTTCTTT	CASSNWPNTEAFF
.	.	TRBV6-5	TRBJ1-1	TGTGCCTCGCGGGTCCCGTCAGGCACTGAAGCTTTCTTT	CASRVPSGTEAFF
.	.	TRBV12-5	TRBJ2-3	TGTGCTAGTGGATCCAATCTTGGGGATACGCAGTATTTT	CASGSNLGDTQYF
.	.	TRBV30	TRBJ1-1	TGTGCCTGGAGTGTAGGTTGGGACACTGAAGCTTTCTTT	CAWSVGWDTEAFF
.	.	TRBV19	TRBJ1-6	TGTGCCAGTAGTATTGGGGTCCGGACGGTGAATTCAGCCCTCCACTTT	CASSIGVRTVNSALHF
once	.	TRBV2	TRBJ1-3	TGTGCCAGCAGCCTCGGGACGAATCGATTCGACACCATATATTTT	CASSLGTNRFDTIYF
.	.	TRBV11-2	TRBJ2-5	TGTGCCAGCAGCCCCTGGAGCCCGGGCGAACAAGAGACCCAGTACTTC	CASSPWSPGEQETQYF
.	TRBD1	TRBV19	TRBJ2-3	TGTGCCAGTAGTATTTTTCAAACGGGACAGGGCACCACAGATACGCAGTATTTT	CASSIFQTGQGTTDTQYF
.	.	TRBV18	TRBJ1-2	TGTGCCAGCTCACCGCCCGATGAGGGCGGCTATGGCTACACCTTC	CASSPPDEGGYGYTF
.	TRBD1	TRBV4-3	TRBJ1-1	TGCGCCAGCAGCCAGCACAGGGGATCGGACACTGAAGCTTTCTTT	CASSQHRGSDTEAFF
.	.	TRBV27	TRBJ2-7	TGTGCCAGCAGTTCAGGGGGGAGTTGGGTTTACGAGCAGTACTTC	CASSSGGSWVYEQYF
.	TRBD2	TRBV6-6	TRBJ2-7	TGTGCCAGCAGATATGCTCTAGCGGGACCCTACGAGCAGTACTTC	CASRYALAGPYEQYF